This TCR beta chain was observed in a study of cytomegalovirus exposure and HLA in healthy donors. Study-level findings and limits: Within the 120 or so validation repertoires, first-cohort TCR clusters tended to co-occur, according to a later analysis.

Profiled with immunoSEQ multiplex PCR; TCRdb holds only in-frame clones, not every one. The sample carries approximately 200,000 clones, about 89% recorded once. Notes on this clone: The antigen is undetermined.

V lost 6 bases to trimming and J lost 8 bases; unmatched junction nucleotides: 9. Germline V gene sequence: CDR1 MNHEY, CDR2 SVGAGI. This CDR3 spans 13 amino acids. J is TRBJ1-2 and V is TRBV6-5; 7 nucleotides agree with TRBD1. Source material: PBMCs. The receptor comes from a woman aged 18-30 years in good health and CMV-seronegative. The CDR3 region has the DNA TGTGCCAGCAGAACTGACAGGGCCGAGGGCTACACCTTC. Protein: CASRTDRAEGYTF.